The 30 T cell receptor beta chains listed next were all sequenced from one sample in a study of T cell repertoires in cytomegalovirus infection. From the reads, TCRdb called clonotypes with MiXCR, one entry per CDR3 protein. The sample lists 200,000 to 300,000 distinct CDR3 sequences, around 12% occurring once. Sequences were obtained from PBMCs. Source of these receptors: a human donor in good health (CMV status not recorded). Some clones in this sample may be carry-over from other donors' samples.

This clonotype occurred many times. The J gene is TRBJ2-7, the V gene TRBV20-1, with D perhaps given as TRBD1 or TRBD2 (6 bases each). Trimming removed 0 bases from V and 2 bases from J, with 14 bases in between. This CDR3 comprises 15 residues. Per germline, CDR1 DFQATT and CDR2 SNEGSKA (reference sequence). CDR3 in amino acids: CSARDSRGRPYEQYF. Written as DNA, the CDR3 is TGCAGTGCTAGAGATAGTCGGGGGCGCCCCTACGAGCAGTACTTC.

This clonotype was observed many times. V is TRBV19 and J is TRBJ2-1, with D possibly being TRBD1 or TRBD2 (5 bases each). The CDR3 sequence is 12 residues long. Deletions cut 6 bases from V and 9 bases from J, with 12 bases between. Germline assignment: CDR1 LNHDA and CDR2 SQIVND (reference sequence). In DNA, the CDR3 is TGTGCCAGTAGGGGGCTTGGGGGTGAGCAGTTCTTC. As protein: CASRGLGGEQFF.

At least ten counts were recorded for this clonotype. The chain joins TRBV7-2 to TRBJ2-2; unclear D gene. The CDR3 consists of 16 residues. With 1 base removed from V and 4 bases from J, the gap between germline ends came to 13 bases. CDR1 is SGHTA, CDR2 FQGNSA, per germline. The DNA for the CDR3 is TGTGCCAGCAGCTTAGAGCCAGCGTGGGGCACCGGGGAGCTGTTTTTT. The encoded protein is CASSLEPAWGTGELFF.

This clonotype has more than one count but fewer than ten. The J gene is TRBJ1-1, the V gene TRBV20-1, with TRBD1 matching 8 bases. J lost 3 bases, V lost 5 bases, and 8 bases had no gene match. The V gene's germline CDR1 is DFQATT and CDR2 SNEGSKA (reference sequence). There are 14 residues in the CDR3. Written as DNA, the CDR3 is TGCAGTGCTCTCAGGGGGCGCGGGGACACTGAAGCTTTCTTT. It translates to CSALRGRGDTEAFF.

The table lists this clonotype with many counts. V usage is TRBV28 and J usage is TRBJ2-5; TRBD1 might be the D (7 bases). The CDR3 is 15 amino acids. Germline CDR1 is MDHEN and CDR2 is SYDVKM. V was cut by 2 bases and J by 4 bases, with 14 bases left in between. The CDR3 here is CASSLEEGARETQYF. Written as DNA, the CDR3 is TGTGCCAGCAGTTTAGAGGAGGGGGCAAGAGAGACCCAGTACTTC.

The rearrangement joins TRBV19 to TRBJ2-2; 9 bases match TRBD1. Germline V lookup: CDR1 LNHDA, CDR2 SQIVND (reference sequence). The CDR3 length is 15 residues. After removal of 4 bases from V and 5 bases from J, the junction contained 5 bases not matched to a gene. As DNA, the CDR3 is TGTGCCAGTAGTAGTGTCGGACAGGGGACCGGGGAGCTGTTTTTT. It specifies CASSSVGQGTGELFF.

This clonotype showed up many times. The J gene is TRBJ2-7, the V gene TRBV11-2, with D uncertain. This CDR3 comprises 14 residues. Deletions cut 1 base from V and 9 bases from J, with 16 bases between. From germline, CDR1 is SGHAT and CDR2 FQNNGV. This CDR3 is CASSLAGLGVAQYF. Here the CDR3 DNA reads TGTGCCAGCAGCTTAGCGGGCTTGGGTGTTGCGCAGTACTTC.

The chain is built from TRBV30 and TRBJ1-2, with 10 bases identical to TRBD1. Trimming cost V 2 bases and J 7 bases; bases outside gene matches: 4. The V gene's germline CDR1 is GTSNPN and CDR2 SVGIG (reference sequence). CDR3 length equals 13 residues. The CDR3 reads CAWSPGTGAGYTF. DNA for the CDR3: TGTGCCTGGAGTCCGGGGACAGGGGCTGGCTACACCTTC.

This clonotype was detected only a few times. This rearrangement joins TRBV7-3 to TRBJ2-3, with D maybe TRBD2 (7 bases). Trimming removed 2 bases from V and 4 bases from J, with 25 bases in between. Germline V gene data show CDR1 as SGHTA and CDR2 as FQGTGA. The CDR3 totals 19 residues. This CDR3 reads CASSLRPPGRGGPADTQYF. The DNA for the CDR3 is TGTGCCAGCAGCTTACGCCCACCGGGGAGGGGGGGGCCGGCAGATACGCAGTATTTT.

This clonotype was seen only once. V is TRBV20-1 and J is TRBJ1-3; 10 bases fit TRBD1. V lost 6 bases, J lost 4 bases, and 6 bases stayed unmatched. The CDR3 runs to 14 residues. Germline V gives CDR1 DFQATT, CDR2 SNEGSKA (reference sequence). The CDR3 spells CSAEDRGPGNTIYF. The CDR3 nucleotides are TGCAGTGCGGAAGACAGGGGGCCGGGAAACACCATATATTTT.

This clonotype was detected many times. In nucleotides, the CDR3 is TGTGCCAGCAGCTTAGTTCCGGAGCTCAGGGACATTCAGTACTTC. This sequence encodes CASSLVPELRDIQYF. This chain links TRBV7-2 with TRBJ2-4; a weak D match, TRBD1 (5 bases). V gave up 1 base and J gave up 8 bases, with 15 bases separating them. CDR1 and CDR2 (germline): SGHTA, FQGNSA. This CDR3 has 15 residues.

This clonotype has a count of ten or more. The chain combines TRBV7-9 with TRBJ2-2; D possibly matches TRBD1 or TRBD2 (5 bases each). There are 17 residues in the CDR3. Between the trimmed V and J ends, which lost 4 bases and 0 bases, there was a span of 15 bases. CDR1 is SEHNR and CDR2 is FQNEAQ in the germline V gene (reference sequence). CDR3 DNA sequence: TGTGCCAGCAGCTGGGACCCCTATGCTCCGAACACCGGGGAGCTGTTTTTT. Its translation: CASSWDPYAPNTGELFF.

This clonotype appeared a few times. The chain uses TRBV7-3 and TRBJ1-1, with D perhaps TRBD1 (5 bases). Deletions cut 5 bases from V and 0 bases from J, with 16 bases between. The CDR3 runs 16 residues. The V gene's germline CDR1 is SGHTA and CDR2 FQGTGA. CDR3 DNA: TGTGCCAGCAGCCACCCCCTTCAGGGTATGAACACTGAAGCTTTCTTT. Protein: CASSHPLQGMNTEAFF.

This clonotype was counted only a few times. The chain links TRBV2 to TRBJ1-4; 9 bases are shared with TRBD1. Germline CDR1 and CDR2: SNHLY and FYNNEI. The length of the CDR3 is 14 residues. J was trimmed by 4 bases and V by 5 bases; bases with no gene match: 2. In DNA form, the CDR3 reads TGTGCCAGCAGTTGGACAGGGGATAATGAAAAACTGTTTTTT. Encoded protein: CASSWTGDNEKLFF.

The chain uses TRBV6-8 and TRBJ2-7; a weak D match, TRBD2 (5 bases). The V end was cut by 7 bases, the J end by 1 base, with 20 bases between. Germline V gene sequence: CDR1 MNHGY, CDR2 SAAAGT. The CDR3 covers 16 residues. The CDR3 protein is CASTSSEGADSYEQYF. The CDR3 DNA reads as TGTGCCAGCACGTCGTCCGAGGGTGCTGATTCCTACGAGCAGTACTTC.

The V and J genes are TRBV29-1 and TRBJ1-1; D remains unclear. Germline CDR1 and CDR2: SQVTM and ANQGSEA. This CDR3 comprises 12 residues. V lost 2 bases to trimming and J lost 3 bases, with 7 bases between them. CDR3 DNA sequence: TGCAGCGTTGAACAAAGGGACACTGAAGCTTTCTTT. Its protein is CSVEQRDTEAFF.

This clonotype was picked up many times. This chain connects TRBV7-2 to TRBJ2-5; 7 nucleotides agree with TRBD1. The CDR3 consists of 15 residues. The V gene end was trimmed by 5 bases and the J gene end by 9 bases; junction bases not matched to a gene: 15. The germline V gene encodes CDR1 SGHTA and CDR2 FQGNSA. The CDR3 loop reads CASSRTGQPFEAQYF. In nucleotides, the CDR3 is TGTGCCAGCAGCCGTACGGGACAGCCGTTTGAGGCCCAGTACTTC.

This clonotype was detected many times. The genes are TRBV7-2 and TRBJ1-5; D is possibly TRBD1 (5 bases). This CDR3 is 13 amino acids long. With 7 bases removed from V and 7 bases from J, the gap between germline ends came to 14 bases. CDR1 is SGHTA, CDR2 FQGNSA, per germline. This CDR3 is CASTPGAYQPQHF. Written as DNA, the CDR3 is TGTGCCAGCACCCCCGGGGCCTACCAGCCCCAGCATTTT.

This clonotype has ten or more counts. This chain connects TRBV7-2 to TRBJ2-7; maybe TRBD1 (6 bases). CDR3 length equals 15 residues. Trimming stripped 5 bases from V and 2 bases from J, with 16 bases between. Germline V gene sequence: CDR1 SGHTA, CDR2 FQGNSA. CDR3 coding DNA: TGTGCCAGCAGCCTCGGACAGCTCCCAACCTACGAGCAGTACTTC. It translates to CASSLGQLPTYEQYF.

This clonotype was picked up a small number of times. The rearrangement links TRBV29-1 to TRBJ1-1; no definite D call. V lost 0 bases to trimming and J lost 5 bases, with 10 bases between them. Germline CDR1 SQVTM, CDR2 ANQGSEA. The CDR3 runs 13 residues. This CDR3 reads CSVEEVRGTEAFF. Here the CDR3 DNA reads TGCAGCGTTGAAGAGGTCCGTGGAACTGAAGCTTTCTTT.

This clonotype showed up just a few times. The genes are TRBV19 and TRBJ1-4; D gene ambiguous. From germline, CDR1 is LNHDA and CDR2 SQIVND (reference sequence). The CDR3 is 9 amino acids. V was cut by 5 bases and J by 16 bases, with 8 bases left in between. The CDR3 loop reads CASSPGPFF. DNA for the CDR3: TGTGCCAGTAGTCCCGGACCGTTTTTT.

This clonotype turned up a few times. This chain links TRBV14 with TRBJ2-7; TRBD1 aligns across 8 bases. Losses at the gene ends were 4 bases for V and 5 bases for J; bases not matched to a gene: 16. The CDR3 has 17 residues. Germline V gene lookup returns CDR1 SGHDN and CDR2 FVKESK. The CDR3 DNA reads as TGTGCCAGCAGCCTGATAACCGGACAGGGCGCAGCTGACGAGCAGTACTTC. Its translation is CASSLITGQGAADEQYF. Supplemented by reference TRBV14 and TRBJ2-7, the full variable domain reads EAGVTQFPSHSVIEKGQTVTLRCDPISGHDNLYWYRRVMGKEIKFLLHFVKESKQDESGMPNNRFLAERTGGTYSTLKVQPAELEDSGVYFCASSLITGQGAADEQYFGPGTRLTVT.

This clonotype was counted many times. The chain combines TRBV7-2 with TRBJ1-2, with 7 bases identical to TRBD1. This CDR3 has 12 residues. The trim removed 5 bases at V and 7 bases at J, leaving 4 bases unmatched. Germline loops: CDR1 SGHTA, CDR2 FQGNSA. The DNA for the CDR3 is TGTGCCAGCAGCCGGACAGGCCTTGGCTACACCTTC. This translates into CASSRTGLGYTF.

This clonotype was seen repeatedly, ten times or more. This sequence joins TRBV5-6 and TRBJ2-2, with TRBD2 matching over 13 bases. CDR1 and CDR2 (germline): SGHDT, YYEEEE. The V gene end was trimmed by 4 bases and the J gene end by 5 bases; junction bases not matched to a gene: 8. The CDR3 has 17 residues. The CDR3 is CASSPTPGLAGTGELFF. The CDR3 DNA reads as TGTGCCAGCAGCCCTACGCCGGGACTAGCGGGGACCGGGGAGCTGTTTTTT. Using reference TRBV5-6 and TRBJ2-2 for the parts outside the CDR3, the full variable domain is DAGVTQSPTHLIKTRGQQVTLRCSPKSGHDTVSWYQQALGQGPQFIFQYYEEEERQRGNFPDRFSGHQFPNYSSELNVNALLLGDSALYLCASSPTPGLAGTGELFFGEGSRLTVL.

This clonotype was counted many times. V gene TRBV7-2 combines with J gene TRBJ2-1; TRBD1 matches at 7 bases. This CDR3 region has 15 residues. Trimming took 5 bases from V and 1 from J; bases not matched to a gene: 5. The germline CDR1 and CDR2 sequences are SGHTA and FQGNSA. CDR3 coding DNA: TGTGCCAGCAGCCAGCGACAGGGTTCCTACAATGAGCAGTTCTTC. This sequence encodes CASSQRQGSYNEQFF.

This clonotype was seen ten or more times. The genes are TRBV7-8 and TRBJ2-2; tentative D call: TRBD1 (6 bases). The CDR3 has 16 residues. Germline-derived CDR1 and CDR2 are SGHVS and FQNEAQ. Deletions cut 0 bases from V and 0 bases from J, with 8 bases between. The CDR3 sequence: CASSLAEGANTGELFF. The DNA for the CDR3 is TGTGCCAGCAGCTTAGCCGAGGGGGCGAACACCGGGGAGCTGTTTTTT.

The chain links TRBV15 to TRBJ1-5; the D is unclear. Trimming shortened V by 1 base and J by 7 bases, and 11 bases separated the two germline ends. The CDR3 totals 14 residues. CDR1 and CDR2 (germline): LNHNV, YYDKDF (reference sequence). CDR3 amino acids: CATSRASGWQPQHF. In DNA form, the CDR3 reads TGTGCCACCAGCAGAGCCTCGGGTTGGCAGCCCCAGCATTTT.

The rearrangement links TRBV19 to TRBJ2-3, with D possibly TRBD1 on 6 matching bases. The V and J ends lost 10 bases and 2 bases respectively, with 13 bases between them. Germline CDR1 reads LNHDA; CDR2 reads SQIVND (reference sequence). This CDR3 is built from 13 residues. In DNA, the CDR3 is TGTGCCACCAACTCAGGGGACACAGATACGCAGTATTTT. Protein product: CATNSGDTDTQYF.

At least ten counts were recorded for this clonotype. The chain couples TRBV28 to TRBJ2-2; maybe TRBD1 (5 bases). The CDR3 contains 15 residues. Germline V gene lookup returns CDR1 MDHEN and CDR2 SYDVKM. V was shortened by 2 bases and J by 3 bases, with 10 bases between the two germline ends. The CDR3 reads CASSLDSRDTGELFF. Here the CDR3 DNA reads TGTGCCAGCAGTTTAGACAGCCGCGACACCGGGGAGCTGTTTTTT. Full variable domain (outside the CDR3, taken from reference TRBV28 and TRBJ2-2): DVKVTQSSRYLVKRTGEKVFLECVQDMDHENMFWYRQDPGLGLRLIYFSYDVKMKEKGDIPEGYSVSREKKERFSLILESASTNQTSMYLCASSLDSRDTGELFFGEGSRLTVL.

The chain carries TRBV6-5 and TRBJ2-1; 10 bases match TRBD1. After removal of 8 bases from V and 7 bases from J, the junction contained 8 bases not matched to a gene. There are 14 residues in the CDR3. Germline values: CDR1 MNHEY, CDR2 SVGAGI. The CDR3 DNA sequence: TGTGCCAGCCGGGACAGGGGTCGTACGAATGAGCAGTTCTTC. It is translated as CASRDRGRTNEQFF.